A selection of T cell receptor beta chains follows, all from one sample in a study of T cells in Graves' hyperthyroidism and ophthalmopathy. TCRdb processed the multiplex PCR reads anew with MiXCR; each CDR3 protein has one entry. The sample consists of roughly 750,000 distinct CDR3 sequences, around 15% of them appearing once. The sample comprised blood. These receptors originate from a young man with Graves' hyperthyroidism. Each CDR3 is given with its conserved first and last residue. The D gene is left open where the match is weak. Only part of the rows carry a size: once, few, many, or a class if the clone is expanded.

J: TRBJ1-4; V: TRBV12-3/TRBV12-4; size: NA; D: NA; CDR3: CASSFGRVNEKLFF; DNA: TGTGCCAGCAGTTTTGGCAGGGTTAATGAAAAACTGTTTTTT
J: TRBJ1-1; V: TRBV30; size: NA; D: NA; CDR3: CAWSVGISLLNTEAFF; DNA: TGTGCCTGGAGTGTAGGAATAAGTCTCCTGAACACTGAAGCTTTCTTT
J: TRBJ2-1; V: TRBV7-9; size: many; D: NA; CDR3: CASELGYDEQFF; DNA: TGTGCCAGCGAACTAGGGTACGATGAGCAGTTCTTC
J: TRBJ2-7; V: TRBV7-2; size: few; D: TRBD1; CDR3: CASSLELLRDRGNEQYF; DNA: TGTGCCAGCAGCTTGGAATTGCTCCGGGACAGGGGAAACGAGCAGTACTTC
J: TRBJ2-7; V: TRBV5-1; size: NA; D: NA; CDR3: CASSLAGQGAYEQYF; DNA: TGCGCCAGCAGCTTGGCCGGTCAGGGCGCCTACGAGCAGTACTTC
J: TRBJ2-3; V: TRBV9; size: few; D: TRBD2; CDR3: CASSASRLAEVTDTQYF; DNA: TGTGCCAGCAGCGCCTCCCGACTAGCGGAGGTCACAGATACGCAGTATTTT
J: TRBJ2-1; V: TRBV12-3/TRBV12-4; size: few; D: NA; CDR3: CASSLRRGGEQFF; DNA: TGTGCCAGCAGTTTAAGGAGGGGCGGTGAGCAGTTCTTC
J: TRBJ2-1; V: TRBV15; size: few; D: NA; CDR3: CATSRDLRRTEQFF; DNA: TGTGCCACCAGCAGAGATCTAAGGCGGACTGAGCAGTTCTTC
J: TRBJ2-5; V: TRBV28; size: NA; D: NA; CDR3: CASSLPAWAQYF; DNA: TGTGCCAGCAGTTTGCCAGCTTGGGCCCAGTACTTC
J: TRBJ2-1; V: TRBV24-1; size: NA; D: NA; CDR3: CATRDSSSYNEQFF; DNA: TGTGCCACCAGGGATAGTAGCTCCTACAATGAGCAGTTCTTC
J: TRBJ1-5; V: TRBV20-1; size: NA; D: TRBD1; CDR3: CSATSHTGAFNQPQHF; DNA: TGCAGTGCTACCTCACACACAGGGGCCTTCAATCAGCCCCAGCATTTT
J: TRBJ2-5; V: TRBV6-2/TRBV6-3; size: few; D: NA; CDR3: CASRSSTSMIQETQYF; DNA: TGTGCCAGCAGATCTAGTACTAGCATGATCCAAGAGACCCAGTACTTC
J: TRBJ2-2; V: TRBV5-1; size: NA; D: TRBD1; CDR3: CASRDSDTGELFF; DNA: TGCGCCAGCCGGGACAGTGACACCGGGGAGCTGTTTTTT
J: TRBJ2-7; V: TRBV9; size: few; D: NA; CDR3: CASSAGTALMNEQYF; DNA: TGTGCCAGCAGCGCCGGGACTGCCCTCATGAACGAGCAGTACTTC
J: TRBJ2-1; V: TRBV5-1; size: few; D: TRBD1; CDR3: CASSLAKGAGYNEQFF; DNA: TGCGCCAGCAGCTTGGCAAAGGGGGCCGGCTACAATGAGCAGTTCTTC
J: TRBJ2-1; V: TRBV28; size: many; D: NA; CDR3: CASRPGYNEQFF; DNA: TGTGCCAGCAGGCCAGGGTACAATGAGCAGTTCTTC
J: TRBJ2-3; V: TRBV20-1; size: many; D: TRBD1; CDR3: CSVGQGTDTQYF; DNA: TGCAGTGTCGGACAGGGTACAGATACGCAGTATTTT
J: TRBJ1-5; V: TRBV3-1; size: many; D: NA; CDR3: CASSRADSNQPQHF; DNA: TGTGCCAGCAGCCGGGCCGATAGCAATCAGCCCCAGCATTTT
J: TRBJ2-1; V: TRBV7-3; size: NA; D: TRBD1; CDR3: CASSKGQGANEQFF; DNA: TGCGCCAGCAGTAAGGGACAGGGGGCTAATGAGCAGTTCTTC
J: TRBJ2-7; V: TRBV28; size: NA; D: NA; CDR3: CASGYTGQAYEQYF; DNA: TGTGCCAGCGGCTACACGGGACAAGCCTACGAGCAGTACTTC
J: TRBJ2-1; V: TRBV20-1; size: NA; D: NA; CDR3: CSARVCEQFF; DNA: TGCAGTGCTAGAGTGTGTGAGCAGTTCTTC
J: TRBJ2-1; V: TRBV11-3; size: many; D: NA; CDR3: CASSSPWRATEQFF; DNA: TGTGCCAGCAGCTCGCCTTGGCGGGCCACTGAGCAGTTCTTC